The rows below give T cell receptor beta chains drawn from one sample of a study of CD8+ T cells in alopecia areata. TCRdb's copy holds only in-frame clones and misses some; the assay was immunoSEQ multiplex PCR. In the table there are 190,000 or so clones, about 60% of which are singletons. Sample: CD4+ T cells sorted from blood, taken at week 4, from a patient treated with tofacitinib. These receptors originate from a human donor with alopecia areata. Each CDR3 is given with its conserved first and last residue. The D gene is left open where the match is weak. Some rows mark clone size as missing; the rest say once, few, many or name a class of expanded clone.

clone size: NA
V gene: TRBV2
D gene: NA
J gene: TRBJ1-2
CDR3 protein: CASSEGVGYTF
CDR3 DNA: TGTGCCAGCAGTGAGGGGGTTGGCTACACCTTC

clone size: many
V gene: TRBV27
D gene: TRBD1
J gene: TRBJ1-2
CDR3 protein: CASSLGGTGRNYGYTF
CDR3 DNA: TGTGCCAGCAGTTTAGGGGGGACAGGGAGGAACTATGGCTACACCTTC

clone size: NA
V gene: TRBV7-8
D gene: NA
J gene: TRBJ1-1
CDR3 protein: CASSLEGDNTEAFF
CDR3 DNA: TGTGCCAGCAGCTTAGAAGGGGATAACACTGAAGCTTTCTTT

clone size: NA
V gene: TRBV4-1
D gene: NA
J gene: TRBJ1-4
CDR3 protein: CASSQNTGRTEKLFF
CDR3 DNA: TGCGCCAGCAGCCAAAATACAGGGAGGACTGAAAAACTGTTTTTT

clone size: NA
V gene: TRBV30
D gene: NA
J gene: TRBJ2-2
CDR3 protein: CAWSPRRRTGELFF
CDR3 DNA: TGTGCCTGGAGTCCCCGGCGGCGCACCGGGGAGCTGTTTTTT

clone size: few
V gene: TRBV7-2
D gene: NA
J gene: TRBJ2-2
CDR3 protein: CASSLVAGKHTGELFF
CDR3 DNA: TGTGCCAGCAGCTTAGTGGCGGGGAAACACACCGGGGAGCTGTTTTTT

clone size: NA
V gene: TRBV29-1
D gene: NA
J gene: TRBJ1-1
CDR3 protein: CSVDKGRYTEAFF
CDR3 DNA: TGCAGCGTTGATAAGGGGAGGTACACTGAAGCTTTCTTT

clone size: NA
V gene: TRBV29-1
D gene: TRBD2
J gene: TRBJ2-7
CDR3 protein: CSVGLAGLSSYEQYF
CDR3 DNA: TGCAGCGTTGGACTAGCGGGTCTGAGCTCCTACGAGCAGTACTTC

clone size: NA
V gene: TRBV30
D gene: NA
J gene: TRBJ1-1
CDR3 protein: CAFLRGNTEAFF
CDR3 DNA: TGTGCCTTCCTACGGGGCAACACTGAAGCTTTCTTT

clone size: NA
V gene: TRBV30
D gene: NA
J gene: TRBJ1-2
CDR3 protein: CAWTPERVYGYTF
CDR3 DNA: TGTGCCTGGACTCCCGAGAGGGTCTATGGCTACACCTTC

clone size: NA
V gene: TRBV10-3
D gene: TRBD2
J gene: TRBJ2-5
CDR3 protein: CAISGTSGGQETQYF
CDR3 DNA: TGTGCCATCAGCGGGACTAGCGGGGGGCAAGAGACCCAGTACTTC

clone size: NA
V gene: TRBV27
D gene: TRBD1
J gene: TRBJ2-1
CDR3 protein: CASSSTGGYNEQFF
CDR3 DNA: TGTGCCAGCAGTTCGACAGGGGGGTACAATGAGCAGTTCTTC

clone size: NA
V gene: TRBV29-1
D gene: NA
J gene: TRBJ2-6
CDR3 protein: CSVRAPVKGGANVLTF
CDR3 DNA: TGCAGCGTTCGGGCCCCAGTCAAAGGTGGGGCCAACGTCCTGACTTTC

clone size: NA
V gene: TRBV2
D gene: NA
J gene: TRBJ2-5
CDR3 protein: CASSDYEETQYF
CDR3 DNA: TGTGCCAGCAGTGATTATGAAGAGACCCAGTACTTC

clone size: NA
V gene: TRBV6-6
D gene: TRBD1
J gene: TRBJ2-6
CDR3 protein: CASSQQGPGANVLTF
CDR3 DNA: TGTGCCAGCAGCCAACAGGGGCCTGGGGCCAACGTCCTGACTTTC

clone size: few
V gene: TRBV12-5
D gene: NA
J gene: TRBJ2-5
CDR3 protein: CASGPAPTGKTQYF
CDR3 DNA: TGTGCTAGTGGTCCCGCCCCAACTGGAAAGACCCAGTACTTC

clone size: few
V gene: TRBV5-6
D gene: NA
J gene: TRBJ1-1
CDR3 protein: CASSLRTGVANTEAFF
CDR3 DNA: TGTGCCAGCAGCTTACGGACCGGAGTGGCGAACACTGAAGCTTTCTTT

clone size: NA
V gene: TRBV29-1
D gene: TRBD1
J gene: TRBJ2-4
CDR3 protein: CSVTLPGTGLNIQYF
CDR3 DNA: TGCAGCGTCACACTTCCCGGGACAGGGCTAAACATTCAGTACTTC

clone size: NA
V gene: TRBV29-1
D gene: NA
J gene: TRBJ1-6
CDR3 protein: CSVRLGTSLNSPLHF
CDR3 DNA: TGCAGCGTGCGGCTTGGCACTTCGCTGAACTCACCCCTCCACTTT

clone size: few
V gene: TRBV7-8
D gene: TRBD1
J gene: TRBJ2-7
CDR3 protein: CASSSPRTGGEQYF
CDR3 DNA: TGTGCCAGCAGCTCGCCTCGGACAGGGGGCGAGCAGTACTTC

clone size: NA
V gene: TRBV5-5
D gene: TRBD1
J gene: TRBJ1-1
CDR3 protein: CASSIWTGVKGTEAFF
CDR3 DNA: TGTGCCAGCAGCATTTGGACAGGGGTAAAGGGCACTGAAGCTTTCTTT

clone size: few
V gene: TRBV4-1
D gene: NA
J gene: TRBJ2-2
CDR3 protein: CASSQFERGSGELFF
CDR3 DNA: TGCGCCAGCAGCCAATTTGAAAGGGGGTCCGGGGAGCTGTTTTTT

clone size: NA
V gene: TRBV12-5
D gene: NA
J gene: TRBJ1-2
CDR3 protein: CASGPTGWGSGYTF
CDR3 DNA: TGTGCTAGTGGTCCGACAGGTTGGGGTTCTGGCTACACCTTC

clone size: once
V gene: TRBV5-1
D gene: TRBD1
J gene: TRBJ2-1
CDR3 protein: CASSRTGLSSYNEQFF
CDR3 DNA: TGCGCCAGCAGCAGGACAGGGTTAAGCTCCTACAATGAGCAGTTCTTC

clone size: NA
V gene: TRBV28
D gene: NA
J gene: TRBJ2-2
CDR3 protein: CASSTANTGELFF
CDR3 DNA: TGTGCCAGCAGCACGGCGAACACCGGGGAGCTGTTTTTT

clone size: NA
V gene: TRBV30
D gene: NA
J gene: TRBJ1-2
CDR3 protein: CAWSTPTGNGYTF
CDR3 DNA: TGTGCCTGGTCGACCCCAACAGGGAATGGCTACACCTTC

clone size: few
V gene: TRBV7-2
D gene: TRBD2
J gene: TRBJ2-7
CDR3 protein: CASSFSSGGAPGEQYF
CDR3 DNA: TGTGCCAGCAGCTTTTCTAGCGGGGGGGCCCCTGGCGAGCAGTACTTC

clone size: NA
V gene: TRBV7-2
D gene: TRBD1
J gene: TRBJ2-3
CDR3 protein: CASSLRGQPTDTQYF
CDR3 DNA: TGTGCCAGCAGCTTAAGGGGACAGCCCACAGATACGCAGTATTTT

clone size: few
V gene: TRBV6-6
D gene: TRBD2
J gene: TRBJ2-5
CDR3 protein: CASSYSSGIQETQYF
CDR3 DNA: TGTGCCAGCAGTTACTCTAGCGGGATCCAAGAGACCCAGTACTTC

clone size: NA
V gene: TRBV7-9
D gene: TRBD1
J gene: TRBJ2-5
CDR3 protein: CASSVTGGEETQYF
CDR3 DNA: TGTGCCAGCAGTGTGACAGGGGGCGAGGAGACCCAGTACTTC

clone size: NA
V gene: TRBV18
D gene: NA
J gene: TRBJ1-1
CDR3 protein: CASSPGQNTEAFF
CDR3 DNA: TGTGCCAGCTCACCCGGACAGAACACTGAAGCTTTCTTT

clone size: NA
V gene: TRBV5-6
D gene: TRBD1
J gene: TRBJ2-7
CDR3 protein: CASSWGQGLEQYF
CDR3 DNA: TGTGCCAGCAGCTGGGGACAGGGATTGGAGCAGTACTTC

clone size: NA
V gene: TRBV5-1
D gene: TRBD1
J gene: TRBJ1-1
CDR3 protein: CASSSRTGNTEAFF
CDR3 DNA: TGCGCCAGCAGCTCCCGGACAGGGAACACTGAAGCTTTCTTT

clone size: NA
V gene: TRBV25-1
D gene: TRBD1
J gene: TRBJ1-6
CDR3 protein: CASSEIQGAYSPLHF
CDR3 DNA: TGTGCCAGCAGTGAAATACAGGGGGCATATTCACCCCTCCACTTT

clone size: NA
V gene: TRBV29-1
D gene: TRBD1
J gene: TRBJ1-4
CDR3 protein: CSVIGQDEKLFF
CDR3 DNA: TGCAGCGTTATCGGACAGGATGAAAAACTGTTTTTT

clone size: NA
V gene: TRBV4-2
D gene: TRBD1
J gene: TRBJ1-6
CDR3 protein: CASSPDRGGSPLHF
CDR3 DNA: TGTGCCAGCAGCCCGGACAGGGGTGGATCACCCCTCCACTTT

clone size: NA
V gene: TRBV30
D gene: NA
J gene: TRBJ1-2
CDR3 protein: CAWSSLYGYTF
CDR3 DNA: TGTGCCTGGAGTTCCCTCTATGGCTACACCTTC

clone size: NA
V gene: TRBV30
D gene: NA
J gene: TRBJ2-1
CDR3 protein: CAWMTTYNEQFF
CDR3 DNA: TGTGCCTGGATGACAACTTACAATGAGCAGTTCTTC

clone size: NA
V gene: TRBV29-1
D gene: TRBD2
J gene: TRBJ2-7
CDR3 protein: CSVAGRSYEQYF
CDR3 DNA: TGCAGCGTTGCCGGGAGGTCCTACGAGCAGTACTTC

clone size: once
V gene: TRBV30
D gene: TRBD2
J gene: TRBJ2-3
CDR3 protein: CAWSAGLAGGTDTQYF
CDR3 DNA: TGTGCCTGGAGTGCGGGACTAGCGGGGGGAACAGATACGCAGTATTTT

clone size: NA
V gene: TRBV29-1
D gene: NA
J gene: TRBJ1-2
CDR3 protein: CSVDQRRSQGEGYGYTF
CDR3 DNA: TGCAGCGTTGATCAGAGAAGGAGTCAGGGTGAGGGCTATGGCTACACCTTC

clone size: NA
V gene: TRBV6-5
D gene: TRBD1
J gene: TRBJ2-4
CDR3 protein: CASSAGTGNIQYF
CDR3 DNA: TGTGCCAGCAGTGCCGGGACAGGAAACATTCAGTACTTC

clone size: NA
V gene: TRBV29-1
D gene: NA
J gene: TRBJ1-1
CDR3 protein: CSVGAEITEAFF
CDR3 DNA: TGCAGCGTTGGGGCGGAGATCACTGAAGCTTTCTTT

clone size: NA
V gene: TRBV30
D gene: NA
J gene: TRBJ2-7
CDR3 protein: CAWSTGLLYEQYF
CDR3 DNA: TGTGCCTGGAGTACAGGGCTGCTCTACGAGCAGTACTTC

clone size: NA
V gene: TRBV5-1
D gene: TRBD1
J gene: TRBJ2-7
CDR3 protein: CASRSPGGRRGEQYF
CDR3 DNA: TGCGCCAGCCGGTCCCCAGGGGGCCGCCGGGGCGAGCAGTACTTC

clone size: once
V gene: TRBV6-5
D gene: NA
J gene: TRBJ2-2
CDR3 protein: CASKKGSGNTGELFF
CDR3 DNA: TGTGCCAGCAAGAAGGGCTCGGGTAACACCGGGGAGCTGTTTTTT

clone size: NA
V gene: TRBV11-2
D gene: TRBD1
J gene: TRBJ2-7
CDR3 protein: CASSGVRGRHYEQYF
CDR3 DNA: TGTGCCAGCAGCGGCGTCAGGGGGCGTCACTACGAGCAGTACTTC

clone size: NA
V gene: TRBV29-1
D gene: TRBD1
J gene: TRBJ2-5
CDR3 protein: CSVDVGRGLETQYF
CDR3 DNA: TGCAGCGTTGACGTTGGTAGGGGGCTTGAGACCCAGTACTTC

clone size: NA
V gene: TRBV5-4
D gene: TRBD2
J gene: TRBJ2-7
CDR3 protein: CASSGGTSHEQYF
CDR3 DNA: TGTGCCAGCAGCGGCGGGACTAGTCACGAGCAGTACTTC

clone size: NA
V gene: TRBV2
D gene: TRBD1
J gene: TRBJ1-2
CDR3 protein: CASSEGTGADGYTF
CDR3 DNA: TGTGCCAGCAGTGAAGGGACAGGGGCTGATGGCTACACCTTC

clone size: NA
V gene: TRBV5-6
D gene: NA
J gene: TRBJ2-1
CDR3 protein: CASSHTKRQVTTYNEQFF
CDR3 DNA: TGTGCCAGCAGCCACACGAAGAGACAGGTAACCACCTACAATGAGCAGTTCTTC

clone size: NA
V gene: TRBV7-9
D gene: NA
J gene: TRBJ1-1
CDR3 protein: CASSIGGQNTEAFF
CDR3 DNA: TGTGCCAGCAGCATAGGGGGGCAGAACACTGAAGCTTTCTTT